This T cell receptor beta chain was recorded in a study of blood T cell repertoires in COVID-19. Germline CDR1 reads LNHDA; CDR2 reads SQIVND (reference sequence). Trimming removed 1 base from V and 0 bases from J, with 7 bases in between. This CDR3 comprises 15 residues. Symptom resolution, clearance, or two negative PCRs marked the recovered donors of Cohort 3. TCRdb's table, derived via immunoSEQ multiplex PCR, lists solely in-frame clones and lacks some. The sample consists of about 340,000 clones, around 90% of them appearing once. This sequence was found in a woman in her twenties or thirties who had recovered from COVID-19. The J gene is TRBJ1-5, the V gene TRBV19, with unresolved D. Material: PBMCs or T cells enriched from blood (not recorded which). The CDR3 DNA reads TGTGCCAGTAGTATAGTGGACTCTAGCAATCAGCCCCAGCATTTT. It is translated as CASSIVDSSNQPQHF.